Following are 13 T cell receptor beta chains from one sample sequenced in a study of identical twins. TCRdb ran MiXCR on the 5' RACE reads and lists one entry per CDR3 protein. The sample shows 300,000 to 350,000 distinct CDR3 sequences, 9% to 15% of them seen only once. The sample also formed part of further work on yellow fever vaccine responses in identical twins.

The sequencing input was CD8+ T cells sorted from blood. The origin of the receptors is a woman aged 18-29 years in good health.

There are a few counts of this clonotype. V gene TRBV7-6 combines with J gene TRBJ2-2; tentatively, D is TRBD1 (5 bases). V lost 1 base, J lost 4 bases, and 13 bases lay in between. CDR1 is SGHVS, CDR2 FNYEAQ, per germline. The CDR3 is 16 residues long. The CDR3 DNA sequence: TGTGCCAGCAGCTTAGACGTAGGACAAACCACCGGGGAGCTGTTTTTT. Residues: CASSLDVGQTTGELFF.

A few counts support this clonotype. The chain couples TRBV7-9 to TRBJ2-1; 10 nucleotides agree with TRBD2. This CDR3 contains 15 residues. V gave up 5 bases and J gave up 5 bases; unmatched junction bases: 6. Germline V gene sequence: CDR1 SEHNR, CDR2 FQNEAQ (reference sequence). Here the CDR3 reads CASSETSGENNEQFF. The CDR3 coding sequence is TGTGCCAGCAGCGAAACTAGCGGGGAAAACAATGAGCAGTTCTTC.

This clonotype was seen a few times. The CDR3 sequence: CASSLRTGPDGELFF. In DNA form, the CDR3 reads TGCGCCAGCAGCTTGCGGACAGGGCCGGACGGGGAGCTGTTTTTT. The chain carries TRBV5-1 and TRBJ2-2; the match to TRBD1 covers 8 bases. Looked up from germline, CDR1 is SGHRS and CDR2 is YFSETQ. Germline trimming cut 1 base from V and 7 bases from J; bases unmatched to any gene: 6. The CDR3 length is 15 residues.

The rearrangement links TRBV29-1 to TRBJ2-1; 10 positions agree with TRBD1. This CDR3 spans 16 amino acids. The germline V gene encodes CDR1 SQVTM and CDR2 ANQGSEA. Trimming took 1 base from V and 2 from J; bases not matched to a gene: 5. CDR3 residues: CSVEGGGTGAYNEQFF. Here the CDR3 DNA reads TGCAGCGTTGAAGGGGGAGGGACAGGGGCCTACAATGAGCAGTTCTTC.

The rearrangement uses TRBV4-2 and TRBJ2-7, with 12 positions matching TRBD2. The CDR3 is 17 amino acids. V lost 4 bases and J lost 4; bases outside the gene matches: 11. Looked up from germline, CDR1 is LGHNA and CDR2 is YNFKEQ. The CDR3 DNA follows: TGTGCCAGCAGCCCACACTTCGGACTAGCGGGACAATACGAGCAGTACTTC. It specifies CASSPHFGLAGQYEQYF.

This clonotype has more than one count but fewer than ten. The V call is TRBV15, the J call TRBJ2-3; D gene unclear. Germline-derived CDR1 and CDR2 are LNHNV and YYDKDF (reference sequence). The CDR3 is made up of 14 amino acids. V was cut by 5 bases and J by 3 bases, with 12 bases left in between. In DNA, the CDR3 is TGTGCCACCAGCGTAAGGGTCTGGACAGATACGCAGTATTTT. It encodes CATSVRVWTDTQYF.

The chain employs TRBV27 and TRBJ2-5; 8 bases fit TRBD1. The junction had 4 bases not matched to a gene; V was cut back by 6 bases and J by 1 base. Germline V gene sequence: CDR1 MNHEY, CDR2 SMNVEV (reference sequence). The CDR3 is 14 amino acids. CDR3 coding DNA: TGTGCCAGCAGCACCACAGGGGGCCAAGAGACCCAGTACTTC. Translating it yields CASSTTGGQETQYF.

The rearrangement links TRBV28 to TRBJ1-1; TRBD1 matches at 9 bases. The length of the CDR3 is 15 residues. Per the germline V gene, CDR1 is MDHEN and CDR2 is SYDVKM. V was clipped by 2 bases and J by 1 base; unmatched bases: 2. The CDR3 DNA follows: TGTGCCAGCAGTTTAGACAGGGGGGCGAACACTGAAGCTTTCTTT. As protein: CASSLDRGANTEAFF.

The chain recombines TRBV2 with TRBJ2-5; perhaps TRBD1 as D (6 bases). The CDR3 is 14 amino acids. Germline V gene data show CDR1 as SNHLY and CDR2 as FYNNEI. Trimming stripped 10 bases from V and 0 bases from J, with 15 bases between. The CDR3 reads CATLTGPYQETQYF. The CDR3 region has the DNA TGTGCCACACTGACAGGACCTTACCAAGAGACCCAGTACTTC.

There are many counts of this clonotype. The genes are TRBV12-3 or TRBV12-4 and TRBJ2-5, with TRBD2 matching over 7 bases. This CDR3 contains 15 residues. V lost 5 bases and J lost 5; bases outside the gene matches: 11. This chain's CDR3 is CASSTHLADGETQYF. The CDR3 DNA reads as TGTGCCAGCAGTACCCATCTAGCGGACGGGGAGACCCAGTACTTC.

V and J are TRBV12-3 or TRBV12-4 and TRBJ2-3; 10 bases fit TRBD2. The ends lost 2 bases at V and 0 bases at J; junction bases unmatched: 5. The CDR3 extends over 17 amino acids. This CDR3 reads CASSLFASGSSTDTQYF. The DNA for the CDR3 is TGTGCCAGCAGTTTATTCGCTAGCGGGAGTAGCACAGATACGCAGTATTTT.

This chain joins TRBV5-1 and TRBJ1-1; a possible D gene is TRBD1 (6 bases). Germline lookup yields CDR1 SGHRS and CDR2 YFSETQ. Trimming cost V 2 bases and J 6 bases, with 23 bases left between them. The CDR3 is 17 residues long. This CDR3 reads CASSFGDTGFQIAEAFF. The CDR3 nucleotides are TGCGCCAGCAGCTTTGGAGACACAGGGTTTCAAATTGCTGAAGCTTTCTTT.

This clonotype appeared many times. V gene TRBV15 combines with J gene TRBJ2-7; D possibly corresponds to TRBD2 (5 bases). CDR1 LNHNV and CDR2 YYDKDF come from the germline V gene (reference sequence). The CDR3 runs 14 residues. V was cut by 5 bases and J by 2 bases, with 13 bases left in between. CDR3 sequence: CATSGDREPYEQYF. The DNA of the CDR3 is TGTGCCACCAGCGGGGATAGGGAGCCCTACGAGCAGTACTTC.